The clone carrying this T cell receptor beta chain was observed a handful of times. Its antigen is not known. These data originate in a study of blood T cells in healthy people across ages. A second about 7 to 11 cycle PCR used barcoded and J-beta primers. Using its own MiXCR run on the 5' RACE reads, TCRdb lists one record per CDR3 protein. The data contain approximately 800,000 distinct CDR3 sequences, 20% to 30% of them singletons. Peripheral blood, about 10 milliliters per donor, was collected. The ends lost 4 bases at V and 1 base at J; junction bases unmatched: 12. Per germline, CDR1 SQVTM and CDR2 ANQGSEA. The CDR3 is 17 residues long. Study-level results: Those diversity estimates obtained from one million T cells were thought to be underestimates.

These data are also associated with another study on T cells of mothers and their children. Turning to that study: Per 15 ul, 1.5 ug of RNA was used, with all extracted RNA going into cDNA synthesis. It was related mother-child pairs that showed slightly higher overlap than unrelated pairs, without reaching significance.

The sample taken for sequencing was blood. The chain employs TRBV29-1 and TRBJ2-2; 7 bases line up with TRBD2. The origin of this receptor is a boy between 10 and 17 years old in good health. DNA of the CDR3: TGCAGCGTTGCGTCGGGGTTGCGGGGGAGGAACACCGGGGAGCTGTTTTTT. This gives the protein CSVASGLRGRNTGELFF.